Following are 21 T cell receptor beta chains from one sample sequenced in a study of cytomegalovirus exposure and HLA in healthy donors. 13 Jbeta primers and 60 Vbeta primers were used for the PCR. The table came from immunoSEQ multiplex PCR; TCRdb's copy has only in-frame clones and leaves some out. The sample carries some 150,000 clones, 80% recorded once. The sequencing sample was made of PBMCs. These receptors all stem from a male donor in good health and CMV-seronegative.

This sequence joins TRBV28 and TRBJ2-1; 8 bases align to TRBD1. This CDR3 spans 12 amino acids. Trimming at V came to 9 bases and at J to 8 bases, leaving 6 bases not matched to a gene. The germline V gene has CDR1 MDHEN and CDR2 SYDVKM. The CDR3, as DNA: TGTGCCAGTGCAGGGGGCTATGATGAGCAGTTCTTC. Translation gives CASAGGYDEQFF.

This chain connects TRBV5-6 to TRBJ1-1; D possibly corresponds to TRBD1 (5 bases). The V and J ends lost 2 bases and 1 base respectively, with 9 bases between them. Germline lookup yields CDR1 SGHDT and CDR2 YYEEEE. This CDR3 is 14 amino acids long. CDR3 in DNA: TGTGCCAGCAGCTTTGGGGCGACGAACACTGAAGCTTTCTTT. It encodes CASSFGATNTEAFF.

This chain links TRBV13 with TRBJ2-5; 10 bases match TRBD2. The CDR3 extends over 18 amino acids. Trimming removed 5 bases from V and 5 bases from J; junction bases left unmatched: 17. CDR1 PRHDT and CDR2 FYEKMQ come from the germline V gene (reference sequence). The CDR3 sequence: CASSPRPFLAGGLETQYF. CDR3 DNA sequence: TGTGCCAGCAGCCCCCGACCCTTTTTAGCGGGGGGATTGGAGACCCAGTACTTC. Variable domain in full (rest from reference TRBV13 and TRBJ2-5): AAGVIQSPRHLIKEKRETATLKCYPIPRHDTVYWYQQGPGQDPQFLISFYEKMQSDKGSIPDRFSAQQFSDYHSELNMSSLELGDSALYFCASSPRPFLAGGLETQYFGPGTRLLVL.

The chain uses TRBV6-5 and TRBJ1-1; the D is unclear. CDR1 is MNHEY and CDR2 is SVGAGI in the germline V gene. Between the trimmed V and J ends, which lost 2 bases and 6 bases, there was a span of 13 bases. The CDR3 contains 14 residues. The CDR3 reads CASSYHGAEAEAFF. The CDR3 DNA reads as TGTGCCAGCAGTTACCACGGAGCGGAGGCTGAAGCTTTCTTT.

The chain uses TRBV7-9 and TRBJ2-1, with unresolved D. This CDR3 is built from 13 residues. CDR1 is SEHNR and CDR2 is FQNEAQ in the germline V gene (reference sequence). The ends were cut back, 6 bases at V and 7 bases at J, with 13 bases in the middle. The CDR3 region is CASRLLPSNEQFF. CDR3 sequence (DNA): TGTGCCAGCAGGCTACTACCTTCTAATGAGCAGTTCTTC.

The genes are TRBV4-1 and TRBJ2-2; D gene ambiguous. Trimming took off 4 bases at V and 6 bases at J, with 12 bases between the two ends. Per germline, CDR1 MGHRA and CDR2 YSYEKL. This CDR3 has 14 amino acids. CDR3 amino acids: CASSPVQFAGELFF. CDR3 nucleotides: TGCGCCAGCAGCCCGGTACAGTTTGCCGGGGAGCTGTTTTTT.

The CDR3 protein is CASSRHLFPYEQYF. The CDR3 DNA reads as TGTGCCAGCAGTCGACACCTCTTCCCCTACGAGCAGTACTTC. The rearrangement links TRBV27 to TRBJ2-5, with D unclear. The tail of the sequence fits TRBJ2-7 better, so the J call may be wrong. The germline CDR1 and CDR2 sequences are MNHEY and SMNVEV (reference sequence). The CDR3 totals 14 residues.

The V and J genes are TRBV18 and TRBJ2-2, with 8 nucleotides matching TRBD2. The CDR3 has 16 residues. Germline lookup yields CDR1 KGHSH and CDR2 LQKENI. The trim removed 6 bases at V and 6 bases at J, leaving 12 bases unmatched. CDR3 residues: CASSLSGGPRAGELFF. The DNA of the CDR3 is TGTGCCAGCTCCCTCAGCGGGGGCCCCCGGGCCGGGGAGCTGTTTTTT.

This sequence joins TRBV4-1 and TRBJ1-1, with 8 bases identical to TRBD1. V lost 2 bases and J lost 7; bases outside the gene matches: 3. Germline V lookup: CDR1 MGHRA, CDR2 YSYEKL. The CDR3 loop spans 13 amino acids. CDR3 region: CASSQLQGVEAFF. The CDR3 DNA is TGCGCCAGCAGCCAACTACAGGGGGTTGAAGCTTTCTTT.

This sequence joins TRBV6-5 and TRBJ1-1; D gene uncertain. Germline CDR1 and CDR2: MNHEY and SVGAGI. There are 15 residues in the CDR3. Trimming cost V 3 bases and J 1 base, with 12 bases left between them. The CDR3: CASSYGRQPNTEAFF. DNA for the CDR3: TGTGCCAGCAGTTATGGGAGACAACCGAACACTGAAGCTTTCTTT.

The chain is built from TRBV6-6 and TRBJ2-1; 7 bases match TRBD1. CDR3 size: 15 residues. The germline CDR1 and CDR2 sequences are MNHNY and SVGAGI (reference sequence). With 2 bases clipped from V and 8 bases from J, the junction kept 9 bases outside the gene matches. CDR3 protein: CASSYLRGRHDEQFF. As DNA, the CDR3 is TGTGCCAGCAGTTACCTGAGGGGGCGACATGATGAGCAGTTCTTC.

This clone was detected once. The chain combines TRBV29-1 with TRBJ2-2; D is unresolved. V dropped 3 bases and J dropped 4 bases, with 6 bases sitting between them. CDR1 and CDR2 (germline): SQVTM, ANQGSEA. The CDR3 is 12 residues long. As DNA, the CDR3 is TGCAGCGTTGACAGATCCACCGGGGAGCTGTTTTTT. Its translation is CSVDRSTGELFF.

The CDR3 nucleotides are TGCGCCAGCACCCTTACTAGCGGGGGACTAGGCTACGAGCAGTACTTC. Its protein is CASTLTSGGLGYEQYF. This chain links TRBV5-1 with TRBJ2-5; 11 nucleotides line up with TRBD2. The DNA end is more similar to TRBJ2-7, so the J call may be wrong. The CDR3 spans 16 residues. Germline V gives CDR1 SGHRS, CDR2 YFSETQ.

The rearrangement joins TRBV5-6 to TRBJ1-4; 7 bases are shared with TRBD1. V lost 6 bases to trimming and J lost 8 bases; unmatched junction nucleotides: 7. Germline-derived CDR1 and CDR2 are SGHDT and YYEEEE. The CDR3 consists of 13 residues. The CDR3 DNA reads as TGTGCCAGCAACCAAGGGGGCAGAGAAAAACTGTTTTTT. It specifies CASNQGGREKLFF.

The genes are TRBV13 and TRBJ1-2; 7 bases are shared with TRBD1. V shed 4 bases, J shed 6 bases, and the junction held 11 bases outside the gene matches. This CDR3 region has 15 residues. The germline V gene has CDR1 PRHDT and CDR2 FYEKMQ (reference sequence). The CDR3 loop is CASSYRDSLQHGYTF. The CDR3 bases are TGTGCCAGCAGCTATCGGGACAGCTTACAGCATGGCTACACCTTC.

This clone was detected only once. This chain links TRBV28 with TRBJ2-5; 8 bases map to TRBD2. The CDR3 covers 16 residues. Germline V lookup: CDR1 MDHEN, CDR2 SYDVKM. After removal of 1 base from V and 4 bases from J, the junction contained 8 bases not matched to a gene. The CDR3 spells CASSLSVSGGAETQYF. DNA for the CDR3: TGTGCCAGCAGTTTATCCGTAAGCGGGGGAGCAGAGACCCAGTACTTC.

V and J are TRBV9 and TRBJ2-2; TRBD1 aligns across 9 bases. V shed 3 bases, J shed 8 bases, and the junction held 14 bases outside the gene matches. Looked up from germline, CDR1 is SGDLS and CDR2 is YYNGEE. The CDR3 loop spans 17 amino acids. CDR3 DNA sequence: TGTGCCAGCAGCGCACTTACACCGGGACAGGGCAGTGGGGAGCTGTTTTTT. Translation gives CASSALTPGQGSGELFF.

V and J are TRBV9 and TRBJ1-5; possibly TRBD1 for D (5 bases). The V gene's germline CDR1 is SGDLS and CDR2 YYNGEE. V dropped 8 bases and J dropped 0 bases, with 15 bases sitting between them. The CDR3 runs to 15 residues. The CDR3 DNA follows: TGTGCCAGTTCTTTGGGGCAACTTAGCAATCAGCCCCAGCATTTT. Amino acids: CASSLGQLSNQPQHF.

The chain couples TRBV7-8 to TRBJ1-5; 7 bases are shared with TRBD1. CDR3 length equals 15 residues. Germline CDR1 is SGHVS and CDR2 is FQNEAQ. J gave up 5 bases and V 5 bases, and 9 bases lay outside the gene matches. CDR3 sequence: CASSASGQLYQPQHF. DNA for the CDR3: TGTGCCAGCAGCGCGTCGGGACAGTTATATCAGCCCCAGCATTTT.

The chain has TRBV10-3 and TRBJ1-5, with D tentatively TRBD1 (6 bases). There are 15 residues in the CDR3. CDR1 ENHRY and CDR2 SYGVKD come from the germline V gene. Deletions cut 3 bases from V and 5 bases from J, with 14 bases between. CDR3 sequence reads: CAISDVGGGDQPQHF. The CDR3 DNA sequence: TGTGCCATCAGTGACGTGGGAGGGGGGGATCAGCCCCAGCATTTT.

The rearrangement uses TRBV13 and TRBJ2-5, with D possibly TRBD1 on 5 matching bases. Germline assignment: CDR1 PRHDT and CDR2 FYEKMQ (reference sequence). V lost 2 bases and J 2 bases, leaving 9 bases between the germline ends. The CDR3 extends over 14 amino acids. CDR3 sequence reads: CASSLRTPQETQYF. As DNA, the CDR3 is TGTGCCAGCAGCTTAAGGACACCTCAAGAGACCCAGTACTTC. Filled out from reference TRBV13 and TRBJ2-5, the complete variable domain reads AAGVIQSPRHLIKEKRETATLKCYPIPRHDTVYWYQQGPGQDPQFLISFYEKMQSDKGSIPDRFSAQQFSDYHSELNMSSLELGDSALYFCASSLRTPQETQYFGPGTRLLVL.